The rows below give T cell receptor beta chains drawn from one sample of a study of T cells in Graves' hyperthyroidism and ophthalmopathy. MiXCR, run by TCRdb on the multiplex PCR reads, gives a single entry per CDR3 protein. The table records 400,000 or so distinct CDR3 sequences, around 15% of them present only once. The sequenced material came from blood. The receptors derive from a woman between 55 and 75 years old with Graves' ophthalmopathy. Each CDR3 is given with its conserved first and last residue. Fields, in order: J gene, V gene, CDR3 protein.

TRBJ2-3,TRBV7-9,CASSYRDGTDTQYF
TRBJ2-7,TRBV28,CASSFLTGSGEQYF
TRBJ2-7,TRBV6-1,CASFEGGTGPYEQYF
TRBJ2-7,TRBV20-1,CSAVTPLSRPALLYEQYF
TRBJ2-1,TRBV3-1,CASSQEVLAGVANEQFF
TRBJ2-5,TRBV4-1,CASSHTWGAGQETQYF
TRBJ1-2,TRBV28,CASRILGGDYGYTF
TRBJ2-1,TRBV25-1,CASSYGTSGGNEQFF
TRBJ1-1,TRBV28,CASSSPGRTRAEAFF
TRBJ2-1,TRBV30,CAWSGFRRNEQFF